The 32 T cell receptor beta chains presented below share a single source sample, sequenced in a study of T cell repertoires in cytomegalovirus infection. Each CDR3 protein is one row after TCRdb ran MiXCR on the reads. The top ten clones hold more than 12% of a sample with 200,000 to 300,000 distinct CDR3 sequences, roughly 9% of them seen once. Sequenced material: PBMCs. These receptors all stem from a human donor in good health (CMV status not recorded). Some clones in this sample may be carry-over from other donors' samples.

This clonotype was counted a few times. The chain uses TRBV7-6 and TRBJ2-3; TRBD1 matches at 7 bases. CDR3 length: 16 residues. Germline V gene sequence: CDR1 SGHVS, CDR2 FNYEAQ. V was clipped by 4 bases and J by 3 bases; unmatched bases: 10. The CDR3 reads CASSSTGTAQTDTQYF. In nucleotides, the CDR3 is TGTGCCAGCAGCTCGACTGGGACAGCCCAGACAGATACGCAGTATTTT.

This clonotype came up a few times. The V gene is TRBV10-3, the J gene TRBJ1-1, with 12 bases aligning to TRBD1. Losses at the gene ends were 8 bases for V and 3 bases for J; bases not matched to a gene: 4. There are 14 residues in the CDR3. Germline V gives CDR1 ENHRY, CDR2 SYGVKD. CDR3 nucleotides: TGTGCCATCGGGACAGGGGGCCGGGACACTGAAGCTTTCTTT. It codes for CAIGTGGRDTEAFF.

This clonotype was seen a few times. The V gene is TRBV20-1, the J gene TRBJ2-7; D possibly corresponds to TRBD2 (6 bases). The CDR3 spans 16 residues. V lost 0 bases, J lost 5 bases, and 20 bases lay in between. The germline V gene encodes CDR1 DFQATT and CDR2 SNEGSKA (reference sequence). CDR3 DNA sequence: TGCAGTGCTAGAGATTTTGGGACTCCAGTATACGACGAGCAGTACTTC. It yields the protein CSARDFGTPVYDEQYF.

This clonotype was counted many times. The J gene is TRBJ1-6, the V gene TRBV14; D not certain. The V and J ends lost 4 bases and 8 bases respectively, with 9 bases between them. The CDR3 length is 13 residues. Germline CDR1 SGHDN, CDR2 FVKESK. The CDR3 DNA reads as TGTGCCAGCAGCCCTCGGCGAGATTCACCCCTCCACTTT. Amino acid sequence: CASSPRRDSPLHF.

This clonotype has a count of ten or more. The chain recombines TRBV12-3 or TRBV12-4 with TRBJ1-2; D uncertain. V was trimmed by 7 bases and J by 0 bases, leaving 9 bases between them. The CDR3 extends over 13 amino acids. The CDR3 loop is CASTRTSNYGYTF. CDR3 in DNA: TGTGCCAGCACCCGGACCTCTAACTATGGCTACACCTTC.

The table lists this clonotype with a count of one. The chain joins TRBV7-2 to TRBJ2-3; TRBD1 aligns across 9 bases. The CDR3 extends over 15 amino acids. Trimming removed 0 bases from V and 5 bases from J; junction bases left unmatched: 3. Germline V CDR1 and CDR2: SGHTA, FQGNSA. The CDR3 nucleotides read TGTGCCAGCAGCTTAGCAGGACAGGGGTTAGATACGCAGTATTTT. Protein product: CASSLAGQGLDTQYF.

This clonotype was detected ten times or more. The V call is TRBV6-1, the J call TRBJ2-5; D may correspond to TRBD1 or TRBD2 (6 bases each). The CDR3 consists of 14 residues. Trimming left V 3 bases short and J 5 bases short, with 13 bases between. The germline CDR1 and CDR2 sequences are MNHNS and SASEGT. The CDR3 sequence is CASSDGQGRETQYF. DNA of the CDR3: TGTGCCAGCAGTGACGGCCAGGGGAGGGAGACCCAGTACTTC.

At least ten counts were recorded for this clonotype. J is TRBJ2-5 and V is TRBV7-2; possible D gene TRBD1, 6 bases. V shed 5 bases and J shed 5 bases, with 12 bases lying between them. The CDR3 contains 13 residues. From germline, CDR1 is SGHTA and CDR2 FQGNSA. As DNA, the CDR3 is TGTGCCAGCAGCCAGGGGAAGGGGGAGACCCAGTACTTC. The encoded protein is CASSQGKGETQYF.

This clonotype appeared many times. The chain has TRBV20-1 and TRBJ2-3; 10 bases agree with TRBD2. CDR1 and CDR2 (germline): DFQATT, SNEGSKA (reference sequence). The CDR3 contains 15 residues. The ends lost 8 bases at V and 5 bases at J; junction bases unmatched: 13. CDR3 bases: TGCAGTACCCCGATAAGCGGGAGGGCCGGAGATACGCAGTATTTT. Its translation is CSTPISGRAGDTQYF.

The chain carries TRBV18 and TRBJ1-1; possibly TRBD1 for D (6 bases). Germline CDR1 and CDR2: KGHSH and LQKENI. The CDR3 has 13 amino acids. The V and J ends lost 3 bases and 6 bases respectively, with 11 bases between them. This chain's CDR3 is CASSPRQAAEAFF. As DNA, the CDR3 is TGTGCCAGCTCACCTCGACAGGCGGCTGAAGCTTTCTTT.

At least ten counts were recorded for this clonotype. The chain links TRBV30 to TRBJ1-6; 10 bases agree with TRBD1. The CDR3 extends over 14 amino acids. Germline V gene sequence: CDR1 GTSNPN, CDR2 SVGIG (reference sequence). The V and J ends lost 6 bases and 9 bases, in that order; junction bases with no gene match: 8. DNA of the CDR3: TGTGCCTGCTCCGGGACAGGGGTATTTTCACCCCTCCACTTT. It translates to CACSGTGVFSPLHF.

This clonotype showed up many times. This chain joins TRBV11-3 and TRBJ2-1; 9 bases are shared with TRBD2. Germline values: CDR1 SGHNT, CDR2 YENEEA. After removal of 1 base from V and 9 bases from J, the junction contained 7 bases not matched to a gene. This CDR3 spans 15 amino acids. DNA of the CDR3: TGTGCCAGCAGCTTAGCAGCGGGAGGTAGTACTGAGCAGTTCTTC. Translation gives CASSLAAGGSTEQFF.

This clonotype was seen many times. This chain connects TRBV24-1 to TRBJ2-1, with D maybe TRBD2 (5 bases). The CDR3 contains 14 residues. V gave up 5 bases and J gave up 7 bases, with 14 bases separating them. CDR1 is KGHDR and CDR2 is SFDVKD in the germline V gene. This CDR3 reads CATSALTSGNEQFF. CDR3 coding DNA: TGTGCCACCAGTGCCCTCACTAGTGGAAATGAGCAGTTCTTC.

This chain joins TRBV5-5 and TRBJ2-3; D unresolved. This CDR3 has 14 amino acids. CDR1 SGHKS and CDR2 YYEKEE come from the germline V gene (reference sequence). V was cut by 0 bases and J by 2 bases, with 7 bases left in between. The DNA of the CDR3 is TGTGCCAGCAGCTTGGACGCGACCACAGATACGCAGTATTTT. This sequence encodes CASSLDATTDTQYF.

There are many counts of this clonotype. This chain's CDR3 is CSAIRDWNTEAFF. The CDR3 nucleotides read TGCAGTGCTATCCGGGACTGGAACACTGAAGCTTTCTTT. The chain has TRBV20-1 and TRBJ1-1, with D possibly TRBD1 on 5 matching bases. The CDR3 sequence is 13 residues long. The V gene lost 4 bases and the J gene lost 1 base, with 10 bases spanning the gap. Per germline, CDR1 DFQATT and CDR2 SNEGSKA (reference sequence).

This clonotype was seen repeatedly, ten times or more. This chain's CDR3 is CASSLAWGPNQPQHF. Written as DNA, the CDR3 is TGTGCCAGCAGCTTAGCGTGGGGCCCCAATCAGCCCCAGCATTTT. The chain joins TRBV7-2 to TRBJ1-5; tentative D call: TRBD1 (5 bases). The CDR3 is 15 amino acids. Germline V lookup: CDR1 SGHTA, CDR2 FQGNSA. Between the trimmed V and J ends, which lost 0 bases and 3 bases, there was a span of 9 bases.

This clonotype was seen repeatedly, ten times or more. This chain uses TRBV7-8 with TRBJ2-1; TRBD1 agrees at 8 bases. The CDR3 sequence is 13 residues long. Per germline, CDR1 SGHVS and CDR2 FQNEAQ. Trimming at V came to 5 bases and at J to 9 bases, leaving 6 bases not matched to a gene. The CDR3 bases are TGTGCCAGCAGCGCCGGGACAGGTGTTGAGCAGTTCTTC. Residues: CASSAGTGVEQFF.

The chain joins TRBV9 to TRBJ1-2; 9 positions match TRBD1. J lost 7 bases, V lost 0 bases, and 7 bases had no gene match. CDR1 and CDR2 from the germline V gene are SGDLS and YYNGEE. CDR3 length: 15 amino acids. Written as DNA, the CDR3 is TGTGCCAGCAGCGTAGGTGGGACAGGGACGAGTGGCTACACCTTC. Amino acids: CASSVGGTGTSGYTF.

This clonotype was counted ten times or more. The chain links TRBV19 to TRBJ2-2; D gene uncertain. V lost 4 bases and J 6 bases, leaving 9 bases between the germline ends. CDR3 size: 13 residues. Per the germline V gene, CDR1 is LNHDA and CDR2 is SQIVND (reference sequence). The CDR3 coding sequence is TGTGCCAGTAGTACCCTAAGGGCCGGGGAGCTGTTTTTT. Protein sequence: CASSTLRAGELFF.

This clonotype was counted a few times. The gene calls are TRBV27 and TRBJ2-3; a weak D match, TRBD1 (7 bases). Trimming shortened V by 4 bases and J by 5 bases, and 19 bases separated the two germline ends. Germline assignment: CDR1 MNHEY and CDR2 SMNVEV (reference sequence). This CDR3 is built from 16 residues. The CDR3 reads CASSSRGESFRDTQYF. CDR3 in DNA: TGTGCCAGCAGTTCCAGGGGGGAATCATTTCGAGATACGCAGTATTTT.

Many counts were recorded for this clonotype. The chain carries TRBV6-2 or TRBV6-3 and TRBJ2-7, with TRBD1 as a possible D gene (5 bases). Germline CDR1 reads MNHEY; CDR2 reads SVGEGT. Deletions cut 8 bases from V and 2 bases from J, with 10 bases between. CDR3 length: 12 residues. In nucleotides, the CDR3 is TGTGCCAGCGACGACAGTACCTACGAGCAGTACTTC. The encoded protein is CASDDSTYEQYF.

J is TRBJ2-7 and V is TRBV18; 11 bases match TRBD1. Germline V CDR1 and CDR2: KGHSH, LQKENI. V lost 2 bases, J lost 5 bases, and 2 bases stayed unmatched. This CDR3 spans 14 amino acids. This CDR3 is CASSPGQGANEQYF. The CDR3 nucleotides read TGTGCCAGCTCACCAGGACAGGGGGCGAACGAGCAGTACTTC. Full variable domain (outside the CDR3, taken from reference TRBV18 and TRBJ2-7): NAGVMQNPRHLVRRRGQEARLRCSPMKGHSHVYWYRQLPEEGLKFMVYLQKENIIDESGMPKERFSAEFPKEGPSILRIQQVVRGDSAAYFCASSPGQGANEQYFGPGTRLTVT.

At least ten counts were recorded for this clonotype. This rearrangement joins TRBV7-6 to TRBJ1-5, with a possible D match to TRBD1 (5 bases). There are 14 residues in the CDR3. V lost 2 bases, J lost 4 bases, and 9 bases lay in between. The V gene's germline CDR1 is SGHVS and CDR2 FNYEAQ. CDR3 coding DNA: TGTGCCAGCAGCTTAAAGGAGGGGAATCAGCCCCAGCATTTT. This codes for CASSLKEGNQPQHF.

The sample holds many counts of this clonotype. This chain joins TRBV28 and TRBJ1-2; 12 nucleotides match TRBD1. Germline loops: CDR1 MDHEN, CDR2 SYDVKM. Trimming at V came to 6 bases and at J to 4 bases, leaving 9 bases not matched to a gene. The CDR3 length is 16 residues. DNA for the CDR3: TGTGCCAGCAGCTTAATCGGGACAGGGGGCAGCTATGGCTACACCTTC. This translates into CASSLIGTGGSYGYTF.

This clonotype was detected ten times or more. This chain joins TRBV7-2 and TRBJ2-3; 10 bases are shared with TRBD2. This CDR3 spans 18 amino acids. Unmatched junction bases numbered 11, after V lost 3 bases and J lost 2 bases. Germline V gene data show CDR1 as SGHTA and CDR2 as FQGNSA. The CDR3 coding sequence is TGTGCCAGCAGCTTCGAGCTAGCGGGGGTTACGACCACAGATACGCAGTATTTT. As protein: CASSFELAGVTTTDTQYF.

This clonotype was seen many times. The V and J genes are TRBV28 and TRBJ2-1; 7 positions match TRBD1. CDR1 and CDR2 (germline): MDHEN, SYDVKM. CDR3 length: 14 residues. The J segment lost 0 bases and the V segment lost 8 bases, leaving 4 bases of the junction unmatched. CDR3 in DNA: TGTGCCAGCTACAGGGGCAACTCCTACAATGAGCAGTTCTTC. Protein sequence: CASYRGNSYNEQFF.

This clonotype has ten or more counts. V and J are TRBV7-2 and TRBJ1-1, with 7 bases that match TRBD1. Germline lookup yields CDR1 SGHTA and CDR2 FQGNSA. V was clipped by 6 bases and J by 0 bases; unmatched bases: 7. This CDR3 has 15 amino acids. The CDR3 sequence is CASSQKGQLNTEAFF. CDR3 DNA sequence: TGTGCCAGCAGTCAAAAGGGACAGTTGAACACTGAAGCTTTCTTT.

A few counts support this clonotype. V usage is TRBV3-1 and J usage is TRBJ2-1; no clear D gene. V lost 2 bases to trimming and J lost 12 bases, with 11 bases between them. The germline CDR1 and CDR2 sequences are LGHDT and YNNKEL (reference sequence). The CDR3 is 12 residues long. The CDR3 DNA follows: TGTGCCAGCAGCCAAAGAGTAGGAATGCAGTTCTTC. This encodes CASSQRVGMQFF.

This clonotype was seen a handful of times. This sequence joins TRBV7-9 and TRBJ2-3; TRBD2 might be the D (5 bases). Germline CDR1 reads SEHNR; CDR2 reads FQNEAQ (reference sequence). V shed 5 bases and J shed 10 bases, with 13 bases lying between them. The CDR3 length is 12 residues. CDR3 sequence: CASSRELDSQYF. The CDR3 region has the DNA TGTGCCAGCAGCCGGGAACTCGATTCGCAGTATTTT. Full variable domain (missing parts from reference TRBV7-9 and TRBJ2-3): DTGVSQNPRHKITKRGQNVTFRCDPISEHNRLYWYRQTLGQGPEFLTYFQNEAQLEKSRLLSDRFSAERPKGSFSTLEIQRTEQGDSAMYLCASSRELDSQYFGPGTRLTVL.

The rearrangement uses TRBV7-8 and TRBJ1-2; no firm D call. This CDR3 is built from 13 residues. V gave up 2 bases and J gave up 3 bases, with 7 bases separating them. Germline lookup yields CDR1 SGHVS and CDR2 FQNEAQ. The CDR3 protein is CASSLPAYYGYTF. The CDR3 DNA reads TGTGCCAGCAGCTTACCAGCCTACTATGGCTACACCTTC.

This clonotype was counted ten times or more. The rearrangement uses TRBV5-1 and TRBJ2-2, with TRBD2 identical over 8 bases. The J segment lost 3 bases and the V segment lost 0 bases, leaving 7 bases of the junction unmatched. Germline V gene sequence: CDR1 SGHRS, CDR2 YFSETQ. The CDR3 has 17 residues. The CDR3 nucleotides are TGCGCCAGCAGCTTGGTCGGGGGGGCCGCGGACACCGGGGAGCTGTTTTTT. As protein: CASSLVGGAADTGELFF. The whole variable domain, filled in from reference TRBV5-1 and TRBJ2-2, reads KAGVTQTPRYLIKTRGQQVTLSCSPISGHRSVSWYQQTPGQGLQFLFEYFSETQRNKGNFPGRFSGRQFSNSRSEMNVSTLELGDSALYLCASSLVGGAADTGELFFGEGSRLTVL.

This clonotype has more than one count but fewer than ten. The V call is TRBV10-2, the J call TRBJ2-1; 10 bases line up with TRBD2. Germline V gene lookup returns CDR1 WSHSY and CDR2 SAAADI. Trimming at V came to 4 bases and at J to 4 bases, leaving 4 bases not matched to a gene. The CDR3 consists of 15 residues. CDR3 sequence (DNA): TGCGCCAGCAGTGTGCTAGCGGGGGATTACAATGAGCAGTTCTTC. This translates into CASSVLAGDYNEQFF.